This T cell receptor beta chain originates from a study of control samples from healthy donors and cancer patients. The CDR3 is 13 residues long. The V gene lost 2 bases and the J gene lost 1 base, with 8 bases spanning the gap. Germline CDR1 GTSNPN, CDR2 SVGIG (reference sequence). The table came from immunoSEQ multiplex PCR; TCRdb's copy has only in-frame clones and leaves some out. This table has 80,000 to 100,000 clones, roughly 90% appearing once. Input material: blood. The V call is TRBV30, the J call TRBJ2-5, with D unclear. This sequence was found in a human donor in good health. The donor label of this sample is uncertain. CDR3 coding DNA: TGTGCCTGGAGTTCGTCGGGCCAAGAGACCCAGTACTTC. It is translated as CAWSSSGQETQYF. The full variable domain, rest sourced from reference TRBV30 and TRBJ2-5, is SQTIHQWPATLVQPVGSPLSLECTVEGTSNPNLYWYRQAAGRGLQLLFYSVGIGQISSEVPQNLSASRPQDRQFILSSKKLLLSDSGFYLCAWSSSGQETQYFGPGTRLLVL.